This TCR beta chain is drawn from a study of radiation and T cells in renal cell carcinoma. Using immunoSEQ multiplex PCR, the repertoire was profiled, and TCRdb retains in-frame clones only, with some absent. Of 150,000 or so clones in the sample, around 78% were seen once. Time point denoted: baseline pretreatment blood. As to treatment: 15 Gy SBRT to primary tumor, nephrectomy 4 weeks later. J was trimmed by 4 bases and V by 6 bases; bases with no gene match: 9. The CDR3 is 16 amino acids. CDR1 SNHLY and CDR2 FYNNEI come from the germline V gene. This clonotype was sampled from a woman aged 50 to 60 with renal cell carcinoma. The specimen was blood, collected from a patient whose treatment included radiotherapy and nephrectomy. The rearrangement joins TRBV2 to TRBJ2-1; 10 bases align to TRBD2. The DNA for the CDR3 is TGTGCCAGCAGCCTTACTAGCGGGGAGTCTTACAATGAGCAGTTCTTC. Translated, it gives CASSLTSGESYNEQFF.